The 2 T cell receptor beta chains in this list originate from one sample, sequenced in a study of radiation and T cells in renal cell carcinoma. The method was immunoSEQ multiplex PCR; TCRdb's version includes in-frame clones alone and lacks a portion of them. Of tens of thousands of clones in the sample, over 70% were seen once. Time point: baseline pretreatment blood. Specified treatment: 15 Gy SBRT to primary tumor, nephrectomy 4 weeks later. The source was blood, collected from a patient whose treatment included radiotherapy and nephrectomy. Every receptor here comes from a man in his sixties with renal cell carcinoma.

The V gene is TRBV15, the J gene TRBJ1-1; D is uncertain. V lost 0 bases to trimming and J lost 1 base, with 9 bases between them. The CDR3 runs 15 residues. Germline CDR1 LNHNV, CDR2 YYDKDF (reference sequence). CDR3 loop: CATSRDLSANTEAFF. The CDR3 DNA is TGTGCCACCAGCAGAGATCTTTCAGCGAACACTGAAGCTTTCTTT.

The count of this clone is one. This chain links TRBV7-2 with TRBJ1-4; a possible D gene is TRBD1 (5 bases). Germline CDR1 is SGHTA and CDR2 is FQGNSA. The V end was cut by 4 bases, the J end by 3 bases, with 15 bases between. CDR3 length equals 16 residues. The CDR3 region is CASSSSRAEANEKLFF. CDR3 in DNA: TGTGCCAGCAGCTCCTCCAGGGCAGAAGCTAATGAAAAACTGTTTTTT.